These 32 T cell receptor beta chains originate from one sample sequenced in a study of T cells in Graves' hyperthyroidism and ophthalmopathy. Authors of the study amplified TCR beta CDR3 regions from RNA transcripts. First-round RT-PCR with HTBI primers amplified the TCR CDR3 region. In TCRdb, the multiplex PCR reads were re-called with MiXCR into one record per CDR3 protein. Of nearly 750,000 distinct CDR3 sequences in the sample, around 40% were seen once. The sample was blood. The receptors derive from a woman aged 40 to 50 with Graves' hyperthyroidism.

Ten or more counts support this clonotype. The CDR3 bases are TGTGCCAGCAGCTTAGTTAGTAGCGCAACCTACGAGCAGTACTTC. Protein product: CASSLVSSATYEQYF. The V call is TRBV7-2, the J call TRBJ2-7; D perhaps matches TRBD2 (5 bases). This CDR3 contains 15 residues. Looked up from germline, CDR1 is SGHTA and CDR2 is FQGNSA. The V and J ends lost 1 base and 2 bases respectively, with 12 bases between them.

The chain joins TRBV12-3 or TRBV12-4 to TRBJ1-2; D is unresolved. CDR3 length: 14 residues. V dropped 3 bases and J dropped 4 bases, with 12 bases sitting between them. The CDR3 region is CASSLAGAAYGYTF. The CDR3 DNA follows: TGTGCCAGCAGTTTGGCGGGCGCGGCCTATGGCTACACCTTC.

This clonotype was counted ten times or more. The chain uses TRBV2 and TRBJ1-6; 8 bases map to TRBD1. The J segment lost 6 bases and the V segment lost 7 bases, leaving 8 bases of the junction unmatched. The CDR3 consists of 15 residues. Germline V lookup: CDR1 SNHLY, CDR2 FYNNEI. The CDR3 protein is CASILQGGSNSPLHF. As DNA, the CDR3 is TGTGCCAGCATTCTACAGGGGGGAAGTAATTCACCCCTCCACTTT.

This clonotype appeared many times. This rearrangement joins TRBV9 to TRBJ1-4; D is perhaps TRBD1 (5 bases). V was pared by 3 bases and J by 4 bases, with 13 bases between. The CDR3 sequence is 15 residues long. Germline V gene lookup returns CDR1 SGDLS and CDR2 YYNGEE. The CDR3 here is CASSEGIRYNEKLFF. The DNA of the CDR3 is TGTGCCAGCAGCGAGGGGATCAGGTATAATGAAAAACTGTTTTTT. Based on the CDR3 plus reference TRBV9 and TRBJ1-4, the full variable domain is DSGVTQTPKHLITATGQRVTLRCSPRSGDLSVYWYQQSLDQGLQFLIQYYNGEERAKGNILERFSAQQFPDLHSELNLSSLELGDSALYFCASSEGIRYNEKLFFGSGTQLSVL.

The rearrangement joins TRBV19 to TRBJ1-1; possible D gene TRBD1, 5 bases. Germline V gene lookup returns CDR1 LNHDA and CDR2 SQIVND (reference sequence). This CDR3 region has 13 residues. Trimming took 9 bases from V and 3 from J, leaving 14 bases between them. The CDR3 DNA reads TGTGCCAGCCATATGACAGCTTACACTGAAGCTTTCTTT. It yields the protein CASHMTAYTEAFF.

The rearrangement links TRBV7-2 to TRBJ2-3; no firm D call. This CDR3 contains 15 residues. Germline V gives CDR1 SGHTA, CDR2 FQGNSA. Trimming removed 2 bases from V and 10 bases from J, with 19 bases in between. In nucleotides, the CDR3 is TGTGCCAGCAGCTTAACCCCCTCTGAGTCGCCCTCGCAGTATTTT. It encodes CASSLTPSESPSQYF.

The chain combines TRBV5-8 with TRBJ1-5; TRBD1 might be the D (6 bases). Germline CDR1 SGHTS, CDR2 YDEGEE. V dropped 0 bases and J dropped 2 bases, with 12 bases sitting between them. The CDR3 extends over 16 amino acids. CDR3 DNA: TGTGCCAGCAGCTTGGTACAGGGATGGGGCAATCAGCCCCAGCATTTT. It yields the protein CASSLVQGWGNQPQHF.

This chain links TRBV2 with TRBJ2-2; possibly TRBD2 for D (5 bases). Germline CDR1 and CDR2: SNHLY and FYNNEI. The CDR3 runs to 12 residues. Trimming removed 7 bases at V and 5 bases at J, with 8 bases between. In DNA form, the CDR3 reads TGTGCCAGCACGAGGGAGACCGGGGAGCTGTTTTTT. Amino acids: CASTRETGELFF.

The table lists this clonotype with many counts. This chain joins TRBV9 and TRBJ2-2, with unresolved D. The CDR3 runs to 16 residues. The ends were cut back, 2 bases at V and 4 bases at J, with 15 bases in the middle. Germline loops: CDR1 SGDLS, CDR2 YYNGEE. CDR3 region: CASSVRSSYGTGELFF. CDR3 bases: TGTGCCAGCAGCGTCAGGTCGAGCTACGGCACCGGGGAGCTGTTTTTT.

The chain uses TRBV2 and TRBJ1-5, with 9 bases fitting TRBD1. The CDR3 consists of 12 residues. The germline CDR1 and CDR2 sequences are SNHLY and FYNNEI. J gave up 7 bases and V 6 bases, and 1 base lay outside the gene matches. The CDR3 DNA is TGTGCCAGCAGGGGACAGGGACAGCCCCAGCATTTT. Translation gives CASRGQGQPQHF.

The table lists this clonotype with a few counts. The chain has TRBV5-1 and TRBJ1-1, with unresolved D. Trimming pared 2 bases from V and 5 bases from J, leaving 10 bases between. In germline, CDR1 is SGHRS, CDR2 YFSETQ. The CDR3 has 13 amino acids. As DNA, the CDR3 is TGCGCCAGCAGCTTCTCCGGTATGACTGAAGCTTTCTTT. This codes for CASSFSGMTEAFF.

The sample holds many counts of this clonotype. The rearrangement uses TRBV20-1 and TRBJ2-5, with 7 bases that match TRBD2. Germline CDR1 and CDR2: DFQATT and SNEGSKA (reference sequence). The CDR3 extends over 12 amino acids. The V and J ends lost 8 bases and 5 bases, in that order; junction bases with no gene match: 8. CDR3 sequence: CSTSGTRETQYF. In nucleotides, the CDR3 is TGCAGTACGAGCGGGACCCGGGAGACCCAGTACTTC.

This clonotype has just a few counts. A much larger clone sits a single nucleotide away, making a read error possible. The chain links TRBV15 to TRBJ1-2; maybe TRBD1 (6 bases). The V gene's germline CDR1 is LNHNV and CDR2 YYDKDF (reference sequence). The CDR3 has 17 amino acids. The CDR3 DNA follows: TGTGCCACCAGCAGAGCCAGTTGGGGGGGCCGGAATGAGGGCTGCACCTTC. Its protein is CATSRASWGGRNEGCTF. The full variable domain, its missing parts supplied by reference TRBV15 and TRBJ1-2, is DAMVIQNPRYQVTQFGKPVTLSCSQTLNHNVMYWYQQKSSQAPKLLFHYYDKDFNNEADTPDNFQSRRPNTSFCFLDIRSPGLGDTAMYLCATSRASWGGRNEGCTFGSGTRLTVV.

V and J are TRBV10-3 and TRBJ1-6; D might be TRBD1 (5 bases). Trimming pared 11 bases from V and 10 bases from J, leaving 18 bases between. CDR3 length: 13 amino acids. CDR1 is ENHRY and CDR2 is SYGVKD in the germline V gene. The CDR3 sequence: CAVQVEVGSPLHF. The CDR3 nucleotides are TGTGCCGTACAGGTGGAGGTGGGCTCACCCCTCCACTTT.

The V and J genes are TRBV11-2 and TRBJ2-7; D is tentatively TRBD1 or TRBD2 (5 bases each). The CDR3 is 11 residues long. CDR1 is SGHAT, CDR2 FQNNGV, per germline. V gave up 4 bases and J gave up 6 bases, with 7 bases separating them. CDR3 protein: CASSSGREQYF. CDR3 DNA: TGTGCCAGCAGCTCGGGGCGCGAGCAGTACTTC.

The chain has TRBV5-8 and TRBJ2-5, with 9 bases lining up with TRBD2. Trimming at V came to 2 bases and at J to 3 bases, leaving 5 bases not matched to a gene. CDR1 is SGHTS and CDR2 is YDEGEE in the germline V gene. The CDR3 contains 15 residues. The CDR3 DNA is TGTGCCAGCAGCTTTAGGCGGGGGGGAGAAGAGACCCAGTACTTC. It translates to CASSFRRGGEETQYF. The full variable domain, rest sourced from reference TRBV5-8 and TRBJ2-5, is EAGVTQSPTHLIKTRGQQATLRCSPISGHTSVYWYQQALGLGLQFLLWYDEGEERNRGNFPPRFSGRQFPNYSSELNVNALELEDSALYLCASSFRRGGEETQYFGPGTRLLVL.

Many counts were recorded for this clonotype. The rearrangement uses TRBV10-1 and TRBJ1-5, with D possibly TRBD1 on 6 matching bases. V was clipped by 6 bases and J by 6 bases, with 12 bases between them. Germline CDR1 reads WNHNN; CDR2 reads SYGVQD (reference sequence). The CDR3 has 13 residues. In DNA, the CDR3 is TGCGCCAGCAGCGGAGGGGGTGGTCAGCCCCAGCATTTT. Translation: CASSGGGGQPQHF.

This clonotype was seen only a few times. The chain links TRBV5-1 to TRBJ2-7; 8 nucleotides line up with TRBD1. J was trimmed by 1 base and V by 4 bases; bases with no gene match: 4. Germline CDR1 SGHRS, CDR2 YFSETQ. This CDR3 region has 14 residues. CDR3 sequence reads: CASSKTGGSYEQYF. CDR3 DNA: TGCGCCAGCAGCAAAACAGGGGGGTCCTACGAGCAGTACTTC.

This clonotype was detected once. The CDR3 sequence is CASSLGGLGTGELFF. CDR3 nucleotides: TGTGCCAGCAGCCTAGGGGGTCTAGGCACCGGGGAGCTGTTTTTT. The chain carries TRBV7-2 and TRBJ2-2, with D perhaps TRBD1 (6 bases). The CDR3 consists of 15 residues. V lost 5 bases and J 4 bases, leaving 14 bases between the germline ends. CDR1 and CDR2 from the germline V gene are SGHTA and FQGNSA.

This clonotype was counted ten times or more. This chain uses TRBV7-9 with TRBJ1-2; maybe TRBD1 (6 bases). Trimming took 5 bases from V and 2 from J, leaving 12 bases between them. CDR1 and CDR2 from the germline V gene are SEHNR and FQNEAQ (reference sequence). This CDR3 is 14 amino acids long. CDR3: CASSTQGPNYGYTF. The DNA of the CDR3 is TGTGCCAGCAGCACACAGGGACCCAACTATGGCTACACCTTC.

This chain joins TRBV28 and TRBJ1-5, with 9 bases lining up with TRBD1. The CDR3 runs 15 residues. V was clipped by 6 bases and J by 6 bases; unmatched bases: 9. Germline V gene lookup returns CDR1 MDHEN and CDR2 SYDVKM. As DNA, the CDR3 is TGTGCCAGCAGGACGGGACAGGGAGGAAGTCAGCCCCAGCATTTT. It specifies CASRTGQGGSQPQHF.

V and J are TRBV7-9 and TRBJ2-7; 8 positions agree with TRBD1. The V gene's germline CDR1 is SEHNR and CDR2 FQNEAQ (reference sequence). The CDR3 runs to 15 residues. The V gene end was trimmed by 5 bases and the J gene end by 0 bases; junction bases not matched to a gene: 6. The CDR3 DNA reads as TGTGCCAGCAGCCACCGGGACAGGTACTCCTACGAGCAGTACTTC. Translating it yields CASSHRDRYSYEQYF.

This clonotype was counted between two and nine times. V is TRBV10-3 and J is TRBJ2-7; tentatively, D is TRBD1 (6 bases). This CDR3 spans 15 amino acids. The V gene's germline CDR1 is ENHRY and CDR2 SYGVKD. CDR3 residues: CATQDRVNLRYEQYF. The CDR3 DNA reads as TGTGCAACACAGGACAGAGTTAATCTCCGCTACGAGCAGTACTTC.

This clonotype has at least ten counts. The genes are TRBV7-8 and TRBJ1-1; D is possibly TRBD1 (5 bases). The V gene's germline CDR1 is SGHVS and CDR2 FQNEAQ. V shed 3 bases and J shed 1 base, with 9 bases lying between them. The CDR3 contains 14 residues. The CDR3 nucleotides read TGTGCCAGCAGCTTGGGACGGCAGAACACTGAAGCTTTCTTT. Its protein product is CASSLGRQNTEAFF.

In this sample, this clonotype turned up many times. The rearrangement joins TRBV7-8 to TRBJ1-1, with a possible D match to TRBD1 (5 bases). The germline CDR1 and CDR2 sequences are SGHVS and FQNEAQ. V was cut by 5 bases and J by 4 bases, with 14 bases left in between. This CDR3 is built from 14 residues. The CDR3 nucleotides are TGTGCCAGCAGCACACGACGGGGGAGCACTGAAGCTTTCTTT. The encoded protein is CASSTRRGSTEAFF.

This clonotype was observed at least ten times. V and J are TRBV7-8 and TRBJ1-4, with 9 bases lining up with TRBD1. Germline trimming cut 2 bases from V and 7 bases from J; bases unmatched to any gene: 2. From germline, CDR1 is SGHVS and CDR2 FQNEAQ. There are 14 residues in the CDR3. CDR3 region: CASSLRDRAEKLFF. CDR3 bases: TGTGCCAGCAGCTTAAGGGACAGGGCTGAAAAACTGTTTTTT.

V usage is TRBV6-2 or TRBV6-3 and J usage is TRBJ2-5, with 11 bases lining up with TRBD2. The germline V gene has CDR1 MNHEY and CDR2 SVGEGT. Trimming removed 2 bases from V and 4 bases from J; junction bases left unmatched: 3. CDR3 length equals 15 residues. The CDR3, as DNA: TGTGCCAGCAGTTACGGCGGGACTAGCGGAGAGACCCAGTACTTC. Translation: CASSYGGTSGETQYF.

This clonotype has just a few counts. The chain uses TRBV7-6 and TRBJ1-5; D is perhaps TRBD1 (5 bases). V was cut by 5 bases and J by 2 bases, with 16 bases left in between. CDR1 and CDR2 from the germline V gene are SGHVS and FNYEAQ. The CDR3 consists of 16 residues. The CDR3 spells CASSHGQFGGNQPQHF. The CDR3 DNA is TGTGCCAGCAGCCACGGACAATTTGGGGGCAATCAGCCCCAGCATTTT.

This clonotype was observed a handful of times. This rearrangement joins TRBV5-1 to TRBJ1-1, with 8 bases lining up with TRBD1. The V segment lost 4 bases and the J segment 6 bases; nucleotides outside the gene matches: 5. Germline V gene sequence: CDR1 SGHRS, CDR2 YFSETQ. This CDR3 spans 13 amino acids. The CDR3: CASSDPDRAEAFF. DNA for the CDR3: TGCGCCAGCAGCGACCCGGACAGGGCTGAAGCTTTCTTT. The variable domain in full, completed from reference TRBV5-1 and TRBJ1-1, reads KAGVTQTPRYLIKTRGQQVTLSCSPISGHRSVSWYQQTPGQGLQFLFEYFSETQRNKGNFPGRFSGRQFSNSRSEMNVSTLELGDSALYLCASSDPDRAEAFFGQGTRLTVV.

This rearrangement joins TRBV24-1 to TRBJ1-5, with 10 positions matching TRBD1. Germline-derived CDR1 and CDR2 are KGHDR and SFDVKD. The ends lost 11 bases at V and 4 bases at J; junction bases unmatched: 13. The CDR3 has 16 amino acids. CDR3 region: CASSEQPGQGNQPQHF. The CDR3 DNA reads as TGTGCCAGCAGCGAACAACCGGGACAGGGGAATCAGCCCCAGCATTTT.

On this clonotype itself: Germline is not matched at one junction end, which may reflect a read error. This chain uses TRBV4-3 with TRBJ1-5; D unresolved. The V gene's germline CDR1 is LGHNA and CDR2 YSLEER. The CDR3 sequence is 15 residues long. CDR3 protein: CTSSQYDSGDQPQHF. CDR3 coding DNA: TGCACCAGCAGCCAATACGACTCTGGAGATCAGCCCCAGCATTTT.

The chain combines TRBV4-1 with TRBJ2-7; 8 nucleotides agree with TRBD2. Germline values: CDR1 MGHRA, CDR2 YSYEKL. V trimming: 2 bases; J trimming: 2 bases; junction bases outside the gene matches: 5. The CDR3 length is 15 residues. The CDR3 sequence: CASSQIGGRTYEQYF. In nucleotides, the CDR3 is TGCGCCAGCAGCCAAATCGGCGGGAGGACCTACGAGCAGTACTTC.